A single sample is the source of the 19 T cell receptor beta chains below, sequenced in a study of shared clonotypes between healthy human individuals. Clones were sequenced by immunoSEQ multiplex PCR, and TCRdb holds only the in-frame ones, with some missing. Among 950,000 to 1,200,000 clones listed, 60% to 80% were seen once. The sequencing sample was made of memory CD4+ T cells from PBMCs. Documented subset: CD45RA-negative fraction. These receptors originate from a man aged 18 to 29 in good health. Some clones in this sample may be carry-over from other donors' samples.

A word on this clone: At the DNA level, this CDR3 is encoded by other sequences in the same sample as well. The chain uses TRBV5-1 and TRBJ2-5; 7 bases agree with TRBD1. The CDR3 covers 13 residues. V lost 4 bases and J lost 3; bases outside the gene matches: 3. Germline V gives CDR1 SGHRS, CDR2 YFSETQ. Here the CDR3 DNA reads TGCGCCAGCAGCCCTGGGACAGAAGAGACCCAGTACTTC. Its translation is CASSPGTEETQYF. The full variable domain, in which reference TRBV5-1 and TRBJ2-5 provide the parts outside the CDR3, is KAGVTQTPRYLIKTRGQQVTLSCSPISGHRSVSWYQQTPGQGLQFLFEYFSETQRNKGNFPGRFSGRQFSNSRSEMNVSTLELGDSALYLCASSPGTEETQYFGPGTRLLVL.

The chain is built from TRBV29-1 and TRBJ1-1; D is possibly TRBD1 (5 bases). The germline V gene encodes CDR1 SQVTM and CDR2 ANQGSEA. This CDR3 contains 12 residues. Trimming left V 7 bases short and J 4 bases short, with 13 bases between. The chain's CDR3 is CSAEQETTEAFF. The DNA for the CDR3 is TGCAGCGCCGAACAGGAGACCACTGAAGCTTTCTTT. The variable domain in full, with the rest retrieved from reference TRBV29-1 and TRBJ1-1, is SAVISQKPSRDICQRGTSLTIQCQVDSQVTMMFWYRQQPGQSLTLIATANQGSEATYESGFVIDKFPISRPNLTFSTLTVSNMSPEDSSIYLCSAEQETTEAFFGQGTRLTVV.

The CDR3 loop is CASSPHPGTSAYNEQFF. The CDR3 DNA reads as TGTGCCAGCTCACCGCACCCCGGGACTAGCGCCTACAATGAGCAGTTCTTC. The chain uses TRBV18 and TRBJ2-1; 10 bases map to TRBD2. The CDR3 has 17 amino acids. Germline V gives CDR1 KGHSH, CDR2 LQKENI. V was clipped by 3 bases and J by 2 bases; unmatched bases: 7. The full variable domain, rest sourced from reference TRBV18 and TRBJ2-1, is NAGVMQNPRHLVRRRGQEARLRCSPMKGHSHVYWYRQLPEEGLKFMVYLQKENIIDESGMPKERFSAEFPKEGPSILRIQQVVRGDSAAYFCASSPHPGTSAYNEQFFGPGTRLTVL.

Here the CDR3 reads CASSLLNRVWDGYTF. The CDR3 DNA reads TGTGCCAGCAGTTTATTAAACAGGGTCTGGGATGGCTACACCTTC. V and J are TRBV27 and TRBJ1-2, with D possibly being TRBD1 (6 bases). Trimming pared 1 base from V and 6 bases from J, leaving 15 bases between. The CDR3 is made up of 15 amino acids. The germline V gene encodes CDR1 MNHEY and CDR2 SMNVEV (reference sequence).

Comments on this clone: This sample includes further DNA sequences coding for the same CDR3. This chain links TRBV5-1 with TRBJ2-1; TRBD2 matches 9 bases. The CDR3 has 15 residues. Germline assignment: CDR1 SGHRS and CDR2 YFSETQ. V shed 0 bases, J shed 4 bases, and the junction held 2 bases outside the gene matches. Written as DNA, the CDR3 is TGCGCCAGCAGCTTGGGACTAGCGGCTTACAATGAGCAGTTCTTC. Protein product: CASSLGLAAYNEQFF.

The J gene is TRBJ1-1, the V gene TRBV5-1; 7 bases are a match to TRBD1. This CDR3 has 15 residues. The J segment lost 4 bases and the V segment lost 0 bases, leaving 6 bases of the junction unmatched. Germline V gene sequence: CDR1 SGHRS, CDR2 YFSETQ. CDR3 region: CASSLDGQATTEAFF. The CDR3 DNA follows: TGCGCCAGCAGCTTGGATGGACAGGCAACCACTGAAGCTTTCTTT.

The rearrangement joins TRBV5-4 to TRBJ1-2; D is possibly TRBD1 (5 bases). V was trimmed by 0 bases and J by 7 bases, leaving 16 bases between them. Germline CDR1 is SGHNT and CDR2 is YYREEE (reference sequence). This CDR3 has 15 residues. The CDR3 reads CASSLGVSQEAGYTF. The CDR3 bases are TGTGCCAGCAGCTTGGGGGTTTCACAGGAAGCTGGCTACACCTTC.

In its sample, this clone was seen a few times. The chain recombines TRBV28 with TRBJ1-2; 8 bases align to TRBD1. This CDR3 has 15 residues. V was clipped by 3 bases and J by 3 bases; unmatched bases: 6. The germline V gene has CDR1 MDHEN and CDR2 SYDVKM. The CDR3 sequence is CASSLIQGAYYGYTF. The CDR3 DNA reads TGTGCCAGCAGTTTGATTCAGGGGGCCTACTATGGCTACACCTTC.

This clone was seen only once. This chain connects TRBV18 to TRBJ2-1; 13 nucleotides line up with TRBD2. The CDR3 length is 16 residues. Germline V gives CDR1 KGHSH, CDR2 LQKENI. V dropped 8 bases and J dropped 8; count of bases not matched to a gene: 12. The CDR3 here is CASAVLAGGPVDEQFF. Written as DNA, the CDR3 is TGTGCCAGCGCGGTACTAGCGGGAGGGCCGGTGGATGAGCAGTTCTTC.

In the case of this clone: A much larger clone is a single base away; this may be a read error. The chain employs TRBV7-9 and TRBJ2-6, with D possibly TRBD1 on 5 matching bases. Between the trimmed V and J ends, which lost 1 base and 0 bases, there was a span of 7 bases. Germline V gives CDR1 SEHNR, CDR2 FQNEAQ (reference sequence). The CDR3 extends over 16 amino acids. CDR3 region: CASSLVGRSGANVLTF. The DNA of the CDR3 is TGTGCCAGCAGCTTAGTGGGGCGCTCTGGGGCCAACGTCCTGACTTTC. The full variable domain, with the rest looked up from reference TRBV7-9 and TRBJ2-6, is DTGVSQNPRHKITKRGQNVTFRCDPISEHNRLYWYRQTLGQGPEFLTYFQNEAQLEKSRLLSDRFSAERPKGSFSTLEIQRTEQGDSAMYLCASSLVGRSGANVLTFGAGSRLTVL.

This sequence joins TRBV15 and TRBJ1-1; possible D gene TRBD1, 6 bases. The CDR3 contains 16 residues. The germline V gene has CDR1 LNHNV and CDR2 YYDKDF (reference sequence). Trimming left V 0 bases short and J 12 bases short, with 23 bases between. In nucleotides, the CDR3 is TGTGCCACCAGCAGAGATAGGAAAACCCCCGGAGGGGGAACTTTCTTT. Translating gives CATSRDRKTPGGGTFF.

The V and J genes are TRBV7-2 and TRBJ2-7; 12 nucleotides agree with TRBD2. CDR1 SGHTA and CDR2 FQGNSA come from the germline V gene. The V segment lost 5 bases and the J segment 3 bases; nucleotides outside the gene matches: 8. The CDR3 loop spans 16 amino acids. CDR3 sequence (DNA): TGTGCCAGCAGCGACCCGACTAGCGGGAGATTCTACGAGCAGTACTTC. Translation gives CASSDPTSGRFYEQYF.

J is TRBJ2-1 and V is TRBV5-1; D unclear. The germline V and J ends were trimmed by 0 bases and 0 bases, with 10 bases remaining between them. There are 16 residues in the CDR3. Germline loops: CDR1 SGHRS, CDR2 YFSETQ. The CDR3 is CASSLVGRNSYNEQFF. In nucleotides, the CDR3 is TGCGCCAGCAGCTTGGTAGGCCGAAACTCCTACAATGAGCAGTTCTTC.

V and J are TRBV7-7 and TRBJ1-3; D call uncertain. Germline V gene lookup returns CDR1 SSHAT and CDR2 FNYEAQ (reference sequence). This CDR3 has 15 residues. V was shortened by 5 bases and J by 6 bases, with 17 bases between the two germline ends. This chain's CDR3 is CASSPRNAILNTIYF. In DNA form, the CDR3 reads TGTGCCAGCAGCCCAAGAAACGCCATCCTAAACACCATATATTTT.

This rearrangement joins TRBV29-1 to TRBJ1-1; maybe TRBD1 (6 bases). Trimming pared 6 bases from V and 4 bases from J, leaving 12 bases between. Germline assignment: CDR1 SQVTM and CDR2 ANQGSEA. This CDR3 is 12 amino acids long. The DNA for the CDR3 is TGCAGCGTCAGGGGCTGGATCACTGAAGCTTTCTTT. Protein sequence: CSVRGWITEAFF.

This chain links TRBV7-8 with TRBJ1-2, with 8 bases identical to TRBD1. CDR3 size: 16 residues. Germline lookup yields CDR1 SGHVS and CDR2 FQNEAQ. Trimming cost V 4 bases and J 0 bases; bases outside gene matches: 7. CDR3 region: CASSSQGARANYGYTF. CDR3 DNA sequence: TGTGCCAGCAGCTCGCAGGGGGCTCGAGCTAACTATGGCTACACCTTC.

CDR3 region: CASRMGQGTHEQYF. The CDR3 DNA sequence: TGTGCCAGCAGGATGGGACAGGGGACCCACGAGCAGTACTTC. This chain connects TRBV6-5 to TRBJ2-7; 10 bases line up with TRBD1. In germline, CDR1 is MNHEY, CDR2 SVGAGI. Trimming at V came to 6 bases and at J to 5 bases, leaving 7 bases not matched to a gene. The CDR3 runs to 14 residues.

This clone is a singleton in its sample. The CDR3 DNA is TGTGCCAGCAGCTTAGGGACTAGCGGTTATACGCAGTATTTT. Protein sequence: CASSLGTSGYTQYF. The V call is TRBV7-3, the J call TRBJ2-3; 11 nucleotides line up with TRBD2. CDR1 and CDR2 from the germline V gene are SGHTA and FQGTGA. The CDR3 extends over 14 amino acids. Trimming removed 2 bases from V and 7 bases from J; junction bases left unmatched: 2.

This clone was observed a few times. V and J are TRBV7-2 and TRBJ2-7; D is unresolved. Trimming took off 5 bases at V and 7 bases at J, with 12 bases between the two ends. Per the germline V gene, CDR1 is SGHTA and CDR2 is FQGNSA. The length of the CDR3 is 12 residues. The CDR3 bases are TGTGCCAGCAGCCCTAGACGTGGGGAGCAGTACTTC. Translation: CASSPRRGEQYF.